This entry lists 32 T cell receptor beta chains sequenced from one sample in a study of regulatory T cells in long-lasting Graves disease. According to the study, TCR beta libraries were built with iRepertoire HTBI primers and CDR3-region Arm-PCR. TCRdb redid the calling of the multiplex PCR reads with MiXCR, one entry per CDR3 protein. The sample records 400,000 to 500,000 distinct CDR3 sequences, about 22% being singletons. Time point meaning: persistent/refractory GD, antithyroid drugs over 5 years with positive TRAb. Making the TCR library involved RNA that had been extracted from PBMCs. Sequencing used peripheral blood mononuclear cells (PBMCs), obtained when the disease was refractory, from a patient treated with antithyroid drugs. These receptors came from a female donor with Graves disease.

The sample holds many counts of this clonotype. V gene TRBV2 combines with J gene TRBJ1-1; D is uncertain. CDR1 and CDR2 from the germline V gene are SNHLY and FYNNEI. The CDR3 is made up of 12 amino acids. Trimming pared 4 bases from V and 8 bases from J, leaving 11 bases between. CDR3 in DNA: TGTGCCAGCAGTGGGAGGGTCACGGAAGCTTTCTTT. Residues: CASSGRVTEAFF. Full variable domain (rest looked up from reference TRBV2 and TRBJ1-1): EPEVTQTPSHQVTQMGQEVILRCVPISNHLYFYWYRQILGQKVEFLVSFYNNEISEKSEIFDDQFSVERPDGSNFTLKIRSTKLEDSAMYFCASSGRVTEAFFGQGTRLTVV.

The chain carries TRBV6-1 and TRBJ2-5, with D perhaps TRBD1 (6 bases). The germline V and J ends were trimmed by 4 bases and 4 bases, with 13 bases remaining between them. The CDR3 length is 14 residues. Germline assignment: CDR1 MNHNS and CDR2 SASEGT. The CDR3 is CASSGQARSETQYF. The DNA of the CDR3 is TGTGCCAGCAGTGGACAGGCTCGTTCAGAGACCCAGTACTTC.

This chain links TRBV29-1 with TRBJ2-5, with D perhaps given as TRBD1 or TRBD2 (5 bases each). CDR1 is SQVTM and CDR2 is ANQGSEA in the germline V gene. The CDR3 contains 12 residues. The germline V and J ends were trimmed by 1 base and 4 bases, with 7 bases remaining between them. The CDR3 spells CSVEGDVETQYF. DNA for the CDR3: TGCAGCGTTGAAGGGGACGTAGAGACCCAGTACTTC.

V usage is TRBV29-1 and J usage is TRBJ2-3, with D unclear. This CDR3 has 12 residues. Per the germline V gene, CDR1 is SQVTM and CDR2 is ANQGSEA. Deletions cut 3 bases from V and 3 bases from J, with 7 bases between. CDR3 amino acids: CSVDQRTDTQYF. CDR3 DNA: TGCAGCGTTGATCAGAGGACAGATACGCAGTATTTT.

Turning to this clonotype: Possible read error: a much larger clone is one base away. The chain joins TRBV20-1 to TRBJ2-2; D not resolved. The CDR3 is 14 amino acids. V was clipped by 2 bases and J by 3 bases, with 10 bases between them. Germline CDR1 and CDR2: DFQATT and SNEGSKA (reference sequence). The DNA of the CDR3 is TGCAGTGCTAGACAAATGGCAGACACCGGGGAGCTGTTTTTT. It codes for CSARQMADTGELFF.

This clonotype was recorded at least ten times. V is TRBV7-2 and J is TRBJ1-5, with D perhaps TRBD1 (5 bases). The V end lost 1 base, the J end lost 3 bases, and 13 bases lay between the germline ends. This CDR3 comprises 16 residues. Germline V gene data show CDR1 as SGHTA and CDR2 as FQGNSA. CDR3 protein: CASSLGAGGNNQPQHF. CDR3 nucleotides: TGTGCCAGCAGCTTAGGTGCCGGGGGTAACAATCAGCCCCAGCATTTT.

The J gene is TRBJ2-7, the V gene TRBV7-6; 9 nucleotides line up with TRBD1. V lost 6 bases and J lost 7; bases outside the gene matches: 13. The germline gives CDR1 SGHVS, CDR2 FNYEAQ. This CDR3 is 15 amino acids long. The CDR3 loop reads CASSEQGQGRGEQYF. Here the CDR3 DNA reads TGTGCCAGCAGTGAACAGGGACAGGGCAGAGGAGAGCAGTACTTC.

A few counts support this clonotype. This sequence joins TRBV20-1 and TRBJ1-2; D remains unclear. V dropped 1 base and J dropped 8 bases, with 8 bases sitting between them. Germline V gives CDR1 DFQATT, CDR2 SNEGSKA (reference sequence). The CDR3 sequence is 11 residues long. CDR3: CSARGPGGYTF. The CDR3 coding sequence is TGCAGTGCTAGAGGACCGGGGGGCTACACCTTC.

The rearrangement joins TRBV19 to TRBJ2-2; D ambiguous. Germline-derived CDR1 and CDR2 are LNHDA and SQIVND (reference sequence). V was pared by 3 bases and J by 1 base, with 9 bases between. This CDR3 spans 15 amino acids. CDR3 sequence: CASSIFGENTGELFF. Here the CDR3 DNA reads TGTGCCAGTAGTATTTTTGGGGAGAACACCGGGGAGCTGTTTTTT.

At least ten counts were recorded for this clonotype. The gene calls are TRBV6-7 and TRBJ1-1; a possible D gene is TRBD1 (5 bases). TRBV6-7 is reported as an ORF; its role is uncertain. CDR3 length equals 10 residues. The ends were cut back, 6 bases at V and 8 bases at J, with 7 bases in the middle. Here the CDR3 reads CASRTGEAFF. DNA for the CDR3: TGTGCCAGCAGAACAGGAGAAGCTTTCTTT.

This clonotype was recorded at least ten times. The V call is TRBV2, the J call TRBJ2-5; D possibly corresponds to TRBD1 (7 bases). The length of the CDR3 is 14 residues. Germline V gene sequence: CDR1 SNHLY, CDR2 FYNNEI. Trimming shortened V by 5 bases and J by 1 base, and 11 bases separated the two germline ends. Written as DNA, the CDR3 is TGTGCCAGCAGTCGGGGGACAGTCCAAGAGACCCAGTACTTC. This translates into CASSRGTVQETQYF. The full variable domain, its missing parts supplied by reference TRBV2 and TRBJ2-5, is EPEVTQTPSHQVTQMGQEVILRCVPISNHLYFYWYRQILGQKVEFLVSFYNNEISEKSEIFDDQFSVERPDGSNFTLKIRSTKLEDSAMYFCASSRGTVQETQYFGPGTRLLVL.

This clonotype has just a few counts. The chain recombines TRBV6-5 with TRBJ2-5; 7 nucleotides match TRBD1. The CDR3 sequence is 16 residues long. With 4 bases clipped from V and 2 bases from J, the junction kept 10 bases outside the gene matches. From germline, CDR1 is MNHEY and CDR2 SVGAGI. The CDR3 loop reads CASSSSYRGAQETQYF. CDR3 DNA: TGTGCCAGCAGTTCCAGCTACAGGGGTGCGCAAGAGACCCAGTACTTC.

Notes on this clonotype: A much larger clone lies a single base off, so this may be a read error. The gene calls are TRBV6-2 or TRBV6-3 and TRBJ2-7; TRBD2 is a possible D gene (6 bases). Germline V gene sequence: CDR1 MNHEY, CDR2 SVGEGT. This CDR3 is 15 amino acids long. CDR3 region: CAGSDGTHSSYEQYF. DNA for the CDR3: TGTGCCGGCAGTGACGGGACTCACAGCTCCTACGAGCAGTACTTC.

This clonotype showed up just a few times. DNA for the CDR3: TGTGCCAGCAGCGCCACCCAAGCGGGGGATGGCTACACCTTC. Its translation: CASSATQAGDGYTF. The V call is TRBV7-9, the J call TRBJ1-2; TRBD1 is a possible D gene (5 bases). The CDR3 is 14 amino acids. The germline V and J ends were trimmed by 5 bases and 6 bases, with 16 bases remaining between them. Per the germline V gene, CDR1 is SEHNR and CDR2 is FQNEAQ (reference sequence).

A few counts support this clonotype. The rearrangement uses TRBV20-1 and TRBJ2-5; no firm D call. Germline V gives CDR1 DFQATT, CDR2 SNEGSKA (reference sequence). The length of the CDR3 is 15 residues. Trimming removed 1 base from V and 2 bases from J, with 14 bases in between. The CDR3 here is CSARGARHLQETQYF. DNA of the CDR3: TGCAGTGCTAGAGGGGCAAGGCACCTTCAAGAGACCCAGTACTTC.

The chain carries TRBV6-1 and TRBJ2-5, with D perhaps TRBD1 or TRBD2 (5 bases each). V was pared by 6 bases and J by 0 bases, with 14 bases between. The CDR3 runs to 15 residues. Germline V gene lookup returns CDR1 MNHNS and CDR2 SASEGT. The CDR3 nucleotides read TGTGCCAGCAGGAGAGGGACGGCGAACCAAGAGACCCAGTACTTC. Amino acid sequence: CASRRGTANQETQYF.

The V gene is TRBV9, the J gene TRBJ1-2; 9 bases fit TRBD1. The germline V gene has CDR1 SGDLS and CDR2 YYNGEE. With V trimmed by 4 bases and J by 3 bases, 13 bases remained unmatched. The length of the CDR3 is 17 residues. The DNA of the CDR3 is TGTGCCAGCAGCTCACCTAAAGGGGACAGGGTTTACTATGGCTACACCTTC. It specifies CASSSPKGDRVYYGYTF.

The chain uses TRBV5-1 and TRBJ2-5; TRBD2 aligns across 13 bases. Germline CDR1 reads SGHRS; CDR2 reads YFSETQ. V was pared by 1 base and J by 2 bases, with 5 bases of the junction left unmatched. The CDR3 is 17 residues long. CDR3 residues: CASSLSLAGGVQETQYF. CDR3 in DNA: TGCGCCAGCAGCTTGTCACTAGCGGGGGGGGTACAAGAGACCCAGTACTTC.

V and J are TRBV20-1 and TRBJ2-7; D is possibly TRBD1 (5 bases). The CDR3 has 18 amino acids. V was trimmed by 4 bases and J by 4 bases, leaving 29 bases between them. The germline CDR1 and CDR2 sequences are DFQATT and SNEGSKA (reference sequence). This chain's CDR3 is CSAIPGQKRGQTWYEQYF. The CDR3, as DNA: TGCAGTGCTATTCCGGGCCAAAAAAGGGGTCAGACCTGGTACGAGCAGTACTTC.

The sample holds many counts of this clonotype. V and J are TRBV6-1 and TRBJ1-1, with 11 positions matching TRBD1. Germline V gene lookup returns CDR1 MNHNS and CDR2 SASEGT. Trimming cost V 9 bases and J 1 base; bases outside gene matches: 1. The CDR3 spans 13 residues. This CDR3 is CASGQGANTEAFF. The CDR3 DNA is TGTGCCAGTGGACAGGGGGCGAACACTGAAGCTTTCTTT.

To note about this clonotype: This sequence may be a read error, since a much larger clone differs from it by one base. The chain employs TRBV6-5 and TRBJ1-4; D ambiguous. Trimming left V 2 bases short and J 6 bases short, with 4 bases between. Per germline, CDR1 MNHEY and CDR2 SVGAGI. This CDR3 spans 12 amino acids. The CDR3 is CASSYGDEKLFF. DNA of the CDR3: TGTGCCAGCAGTTACGGGGATGAAAAACTGTTTTTT.

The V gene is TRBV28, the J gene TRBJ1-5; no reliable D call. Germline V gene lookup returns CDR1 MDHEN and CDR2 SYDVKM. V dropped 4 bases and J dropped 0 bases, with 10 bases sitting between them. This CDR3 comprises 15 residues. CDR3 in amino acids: CASSYGSNSNQPQHF. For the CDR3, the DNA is TGTGCCAGCAGTTATGGAAGTAATAGCAATCAGCCCCAGCATTTT.

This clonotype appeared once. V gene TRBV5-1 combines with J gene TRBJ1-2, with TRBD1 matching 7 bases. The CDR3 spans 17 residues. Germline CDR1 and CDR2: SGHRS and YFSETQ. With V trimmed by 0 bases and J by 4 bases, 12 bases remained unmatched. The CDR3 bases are TGCGCCAGCAGCTTGGTTCTTAATCCGGGACAGATCTATGGCTACACCTTC. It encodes CASSLVLNPGQIYGYTF. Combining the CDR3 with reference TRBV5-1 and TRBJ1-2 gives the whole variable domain KAGVTQTPRYLIKTRGQQVTLSCSPISGHRSVSWYQQTPGQGLQFLFEYFSETQRNKGNFPGRFSGRQFSNSRSEMNVSTLELGDSALYLCASSLVLNPGQIYGYTFGSGTRLTVV.

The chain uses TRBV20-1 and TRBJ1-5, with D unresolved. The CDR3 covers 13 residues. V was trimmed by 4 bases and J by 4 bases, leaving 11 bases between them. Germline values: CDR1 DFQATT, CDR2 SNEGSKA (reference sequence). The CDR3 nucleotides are TGCAGTGCTATAAGACCGGGTAATCAGCCCCAGCATTTT. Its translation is CSAIRPGNQPQHF.

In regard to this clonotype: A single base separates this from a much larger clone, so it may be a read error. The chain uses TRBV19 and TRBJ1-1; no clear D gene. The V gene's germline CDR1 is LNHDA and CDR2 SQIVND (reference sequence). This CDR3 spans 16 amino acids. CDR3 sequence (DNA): TGTGCCAATAGTACCCCCGGAGAATCCCCGAACACTGAAGCTTTCTTT. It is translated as CANSTPGESPNTEAFF.

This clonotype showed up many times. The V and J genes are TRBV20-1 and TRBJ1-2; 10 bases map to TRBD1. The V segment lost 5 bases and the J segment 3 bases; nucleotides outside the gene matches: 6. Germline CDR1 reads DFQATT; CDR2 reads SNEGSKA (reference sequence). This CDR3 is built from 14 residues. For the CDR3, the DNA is TGCAGTGCTGAGAGGACAGGGGGACACTATGGCTACACCTTC. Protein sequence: CSAERTGGHYGYTF.

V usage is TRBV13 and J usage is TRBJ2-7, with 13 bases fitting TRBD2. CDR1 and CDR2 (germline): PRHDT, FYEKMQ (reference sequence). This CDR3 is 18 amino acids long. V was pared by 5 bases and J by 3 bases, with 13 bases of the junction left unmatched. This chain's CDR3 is CASSQNLGLAGAHYEQYF. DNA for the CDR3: TGTGCCAGCAGCCAAAACCTCGGACTAGCGGGAGCTCACTACGAGCAGTACTTC.

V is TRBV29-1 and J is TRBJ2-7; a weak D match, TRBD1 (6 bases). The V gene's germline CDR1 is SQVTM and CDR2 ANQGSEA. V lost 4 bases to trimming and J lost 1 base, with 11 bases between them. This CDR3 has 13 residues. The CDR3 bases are TGCAGCGTTGTTTGGACAGCATCCTACGAGCAGTACTTC. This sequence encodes CSVVWTASYEQYF.

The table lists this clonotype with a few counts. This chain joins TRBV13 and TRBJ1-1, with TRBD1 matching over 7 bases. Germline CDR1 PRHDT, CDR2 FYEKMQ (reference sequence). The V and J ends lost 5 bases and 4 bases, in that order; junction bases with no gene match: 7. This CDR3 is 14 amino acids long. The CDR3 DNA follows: TGTGCCAGCAGCCCTCTAGCAGGGGGCACTGAAGCTTTCTTT. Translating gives CASSPLAGGTEAFF.

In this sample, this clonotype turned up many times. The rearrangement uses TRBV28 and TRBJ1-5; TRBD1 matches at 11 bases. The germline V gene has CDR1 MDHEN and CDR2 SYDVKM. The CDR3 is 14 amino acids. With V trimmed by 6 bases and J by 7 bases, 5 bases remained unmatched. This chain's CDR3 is CASRDRGHGQPQHF. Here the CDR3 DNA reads TGTGCCAGCAGGGACAGGGGGCATGGGCAGCCCCAGCATTTT.

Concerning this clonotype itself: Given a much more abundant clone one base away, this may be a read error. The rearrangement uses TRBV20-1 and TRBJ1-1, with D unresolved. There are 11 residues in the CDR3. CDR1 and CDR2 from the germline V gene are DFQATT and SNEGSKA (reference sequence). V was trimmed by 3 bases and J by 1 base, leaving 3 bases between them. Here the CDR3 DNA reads TGCAGTGCTAGCTGGAACACTGAAGCTTTCTTT. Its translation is CSASWNTEAFF.

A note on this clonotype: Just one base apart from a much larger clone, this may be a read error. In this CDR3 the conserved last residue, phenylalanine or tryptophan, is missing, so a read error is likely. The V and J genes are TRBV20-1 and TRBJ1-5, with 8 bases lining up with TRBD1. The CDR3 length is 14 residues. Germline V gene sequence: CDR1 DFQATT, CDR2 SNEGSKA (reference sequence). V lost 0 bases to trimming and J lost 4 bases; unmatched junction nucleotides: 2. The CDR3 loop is CSARERTGNQPQHL. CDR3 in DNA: TGCAGTGCTAGAGAGAGGACAGGGAATCAGCCCCAGCATCTT.